The present TCR beta chain was sequenced within a study of post-analysis software for immune sequencing data. The length of the CDR3 is 14 residues. Germline CDR1 reads SGDLS; CDR2 reads YYNGEE. The V end was cut by 3 bases, the J end by 2 bases, with 12 bases between. Points from the study as a whole: Elevated frequency relative to controls characterized roughly 5 TRBV segments in patients, TRBV5-6, TRBV5-1 and TRBV20-1 among them.

Of note for this clonotype: Its matching antigen is unknown.

Unique molecular identifiers were present in the TCR beta cDNA libraries. A single record per CDR3 protein comes from TCRdb applying MiXCR to the PCR reads. The sample has hundreds of thousands of distinct CDR3 sequences; around 60% are singletons. The chain is built from TRBV9 and TRBJ2-7; D possibly corresponds to TRBD1 (6 bases). Specimen: blood. The receptor was isolated from a girl aged 2 to 9 with multiple sclerosis. The DNA of the CDR3 is TGTGCCAGCAGCGCCGACAGGCCACCCTACGAGCAGTACTTC. Translating gives CASSADRPPYEQYF.